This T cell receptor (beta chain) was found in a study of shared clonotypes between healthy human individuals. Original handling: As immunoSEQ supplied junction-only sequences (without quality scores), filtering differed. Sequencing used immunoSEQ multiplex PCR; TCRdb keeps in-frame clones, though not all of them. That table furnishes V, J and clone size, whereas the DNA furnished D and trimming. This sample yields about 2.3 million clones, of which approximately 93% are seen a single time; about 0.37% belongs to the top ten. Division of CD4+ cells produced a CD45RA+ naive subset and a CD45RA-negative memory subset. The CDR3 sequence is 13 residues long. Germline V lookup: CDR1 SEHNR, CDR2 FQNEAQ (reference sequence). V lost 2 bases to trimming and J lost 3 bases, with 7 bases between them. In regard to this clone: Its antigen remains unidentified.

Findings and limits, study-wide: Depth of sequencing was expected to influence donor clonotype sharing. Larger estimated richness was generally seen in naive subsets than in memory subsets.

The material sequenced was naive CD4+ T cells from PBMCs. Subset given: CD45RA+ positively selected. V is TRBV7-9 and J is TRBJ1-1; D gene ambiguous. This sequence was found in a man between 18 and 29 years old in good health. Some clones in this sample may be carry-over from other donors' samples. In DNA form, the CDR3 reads TGTGCCAGCAGCTTAACAAAAGACACTGAAGCTTTCTTT. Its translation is CASSLTKDTEAFF. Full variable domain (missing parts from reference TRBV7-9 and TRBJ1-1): DTGVSQNPRHKITKRGQNVTFRCDPISEHNRLYWYRQTLGQGPEFLTYFQNEAQLEKSRLLSDRFSAERPKGSFSTLEIQRTEQGDSAMYLCASSLTKDTEAFFGQGTRLTVV.